These T cell receptor beta chains were read from a single sample in a study of neurological immune-mediated disorders. TCRdb reprocessed the 5' RACE reads with MiXCR, giving one entry per CDR3 protein. Among approximately 89,000 distinct CDR3 sequences listed, 4.3% were seen once. Sequenced input: PBMCs. These receptors were obtained from a woman aged 60-75 years with multiple sclerosis. CDR3s include the opening cysteine and the closing phenylalanine or tryptophan. The D gene is left open where the match is weak. Size is omitted from some rows. Given values are once, few, many or a class for expanded clones.

many	TRBV20-1	13	-	TRBJ2-2	CSAQLGGTGELFF	TGCAGTGCTCAATTAGGGGGGACCGGGGAGCTGTTTTTT
few	TRBV12-3/TRBV12-4	16	TRBD1	TRBJ1-3	CASSWGRGRLGNTIYF	TGTGCCAGCAGTTGGGGCAGGGGGCGCCTTGGAAACACCATATATTTT
many	TRBV11-2	19	TRBD2	TRBJ2-1	CASSYYPGTSGVGDNEQFF	TGTGCCAGCAGCTACTACCCCGGGACTAGCGGGGTTGGGGACAATGAGCAGTTCTTC
many	TRBV9	14	TRBD1	TRBJ1-2	CASGQQGGWNGYTF	TGTGCCAGCGGGCAACAGGGGGGATGGAATGGCTACACCTTC
many	TRBV20-1	16	-	TRBJ2-1	CSASSRGGNSYNEQFF	TGCAGTGCGTCAAGCCGCGGGGGCAACTCCTACAATGAGCAGTTCTTC
many	TRBV10-3	12	-	TRBJ2-1	CAISANSNEQFF	TGTGCCATCAGTGCGAACTCCAATGAGCAGTTCTTC
many	TRBV13	15	-	TRBJ2-3	CASSHGIKASDTQYF	TGTGCCAGCAGCCACGGAATAAAGGCGTCAGATACGCAGTATTTT
few	TRBV20-1	13	-	TRBJ2-7	CSARVRPAYEQYF	TGCAGTGCTAGAGTTCGGCCAGCCTACGAGCAGTACTTC
many	TRBV5-1	14	TRBD1	TRBJ2-7	CASSPGTGGYEQYF	TGCGCCAGCAGCCCCGGGACAGGGGGCTACGAGCAGTACTTC
many	TRBV20-1	13	-	TRBJ2-2	CSASRGRGGELFF	TGCAGTGCTAGCCGGGGACGTGGCGGGGAGCTGTTTTTT
many	TRBV24-1	14	-	TRBJ2-4	CATSVSLAKNIQYF	TGTGCCACCAGTGTTTCCTTAGCCAAAAACATTCAGTACTTC
-	TRBV12-3/TRBV12-4	13	-	TRBJ2-1	CASSSTGIYEQFF	TGTGCCAGCAGTTCGACAGGCATATATGAGCAGTTCTTC
many	TRBV7-9	16	TRBD1	TRBJ2-5	CASRQGQGRATETQYF	TGTGCCAGCAGGCAAGGACAGGGAAGGGCCACAGAGACCCAGTACTTC
many	TRBV21-1	22	-	TRBJ1-5	CASSSKGGREARRNYSNQPQHF	TGTGCCAGCAGCTCGAAAGGCGGCAGGGAGGCTCGTCGGAACTATAGCAATCAGCCCCAGCATTTT
many	TRBV12-3/TRBV12-4	14	-	TRBJ1-5	CASTRAGSNQPQHF	TGTGCCAGCACCAGGGCGGGGAGCAATCAGCCCCAGCATTTT
many	TRBV2	14	-	TRBJ2-7	CASTLVDTSYEQYF	TGTGCCAGCACACTTGTCGACACCTCCTACGAGCAGTACTTC
many	TRBV11-3	12	-	TRBJ2-7	CASSEGPYEQYF	TGTGCCAGCAGCGAAGGTCCTTACGAGCAGTACTTC
many	TRBV5-1	14	-	TRBJ1-1	CASSLLGRTTEAFF	TGCGCCAGCAGCCTACTGGGACGGACCACTGAAGCTTTCTTT
many	TRBV5-1	13	-	TRBJ1-4	CASSFFTNEKLFF	TGCGCCAGCAGCTTTTTCACTAATGAAAAACTGTTTTTT
many	TRBV5-1	15	-	TRBJ2-2	CASSLVGQSTGELFF	TGCGCCAGCAGCTTGGTTGGACAGTCTACCGGGGAGCTGTTTTTT
many	TRBV12-3/TRBV12-4	15	-	TRBJ2-2	CASSLVVGNTGELFF	TGTGCCAGCAGCTTAGTCGTAGGTAACACCGGGGAGCTGTTTTTT
many	TRBV7-2	16	-	TRBJ2-3	CASSLAFGGLTDTQYF	TGTGCCAGCAGCTTAGCGTTCGGGGGGCTCACAGATACGCAGTATTTT
many	TRBV5-1	13	-	TRBJ2-5	CASSFVGGMPQYF	TGCGCCAGCAGCTTCGTCGGTGGAATGCCCCAGTACTTC
few	TRBV5-1	15	TRBD1	TRBJ2-7	CASSNRDRATYEQYF	TGCGCCAGCAGCAACCGGGACAGGGCCACCTACGAGCAGTACTTC
many	TRBV11-2	16	TRBD2	TRBJ2-2	CASSQPAGTSPGELFF	TGTGCCAGCAGCCAACCAGCCGGGACTAGCCCCGGGGAGCTGTTTTTT
many	TRBV27	15	TRBD2	TRBJ2-1	CASTLPGGAKNEQFF	TGTGCCAGCACCCTCCCGGGGGGGGCCAAGAATGAGCAGTTCTTC
few	TRBV9	14	-	TRBJ2-1	CASSLGQQYNEQFF	TGTGCCAGCAGCCTCGGACAGCAATACAATGAGCAGTTCTTC
many	TRBV20-1	17	TRBD2	TRBJ2-5	CSAYPLGLAGSWETQYF	TGCAGTGCTTACCCCTTAGGCCTAGCGGGGAGTTGGGAGACCCAGTACTTC
many	TRBV7-2	16	TRBD1	TRBJ1-5	CASSLEGALNNQPQHF	TGTGCCAGCAGCTTAGAGGGGGCGCTGAACAATCAGCCCCAGCATTTT
many	TRBV14	14	TRBD1	TRBJ2-7	CASSQGQGPYEQYF	TGTGCCAGCAGCCAAGGACAGGGCCCCTACGAGCAGTACTTC
many	TRBV7-9	14	-	TRBJ1-1	CASSSQTLNTEAFF	TGTGCCAGCAGCTCTCAGACATTAAACACTGAAGCTTTCTTT
many	TRBV7-9	14	-	TRBJ2-5	CASSVSGLQETQYF	TGTGCCAGCAGCGTTAGCGGCCTCCAAGAGACCCAGTACTTC
-	TRBV12-3/TRBV12-4	15	TRBD1	TRBJ1-1	CASRLMWDRRTEAFF	TGTGCCAGCAGGCTCATGTGGGACAGACGAACTGAAGCTTTCTTT
many	TRBV7-2	15	TRBD1	TRBJ2-7	CASSVPGQGAHEQYF	TGTGCCAGCAGCGTACCGGGACAGGGGGCCCACGAGCAGTACTTC
many	TRBV6-1	12	-	TRBJ2-1	CASRGAGTEQFF	TGTGCCAGCAGGGGCGCGGGGACTGAGCAGTTCTTC
many	TRBV5-1	14	TRBD1	TRBJ1-2	CASSVRDSFSGYTF	TGCGCCAGCAGCGTACGGGACAGCTTCTCTGGCTACACCTTC
few	TRBV10-2	15	TRBD1	TRBJ2-7	CASSGGTGALYEQYF	TGCGCCAGCAGTGGGGGGACAGGGGCGCTCTACGAGCAGTACTTC
many	TRBV5-1	15	TRBD1	TRBJ2-2	CASSLGQGASGELFF	TGCGCCAGCAGCCTGGGACAGGGGGCAAGCGGGGAGCTGTTTTTT
many	TRBV4-1	14	-	TRBJ1-2	CASSQETVNYGYTF	TGCGCCAGCAGCCAAGAGACCGTGAACTATGGCTACACCTTC